Included here is one T cell receptor beta chain sequence, with context. Its target is not known. A single record per CDR3 protein comes from TCRdb applying MiXCR to the RT-PCR reads. There are about 830,000 distinct CDR3 sequences in the sample; approximately 18% occur only once, and 11% lies in the top ten. The data stem from a study of response to subunit inactivated influenza vaccine. Study-level points and caveats: New T cells are recruited in small numbers by each seasonal influenza vaccination, according to the authors' suggestion.

The CDR3 covers 13 residues. The germline V gene encodes CDR1 DFQATT and CDR2 SNEGSKA (reference sequence). V shed 5 bases, J shed 5 bases, and the junction held 5 bases outside the gene matches. The chain links TRBV20-1 to TRBJ1-5; 8 bases are a match to TRBD1. Material: PBMCs from blood, obtained 5 days after vaccination. The receptor was derived from a middle-aged man who received an inactivated influenza vaccine. CDR3 bases: TGCAGTGCTCGGACAGGGTACGATCAGCCCCAGCATTTT. As protein: CSARTGYDQPQHF.